A single sample is the source of the 20 T cell receptor beta chains below, sequenced in a study of cytomegalovirus exposure and HLA in healthy donors. Both 60 Vbeta primers and 13 Jbeta primers went into the PCR. Libraries were prepared by immunoSEQ multiplex PCR; TCRdb keeps only in-frame clonotypes and omits some of them. The table includes about 190,000 clones, approximately 84% detected once. Sequencing was done on a sample of PBMCs. All receptors come from a man aged 50 to 60 in good health and CMV-seronegative.

The chain links TRBV6-5 to TRBJ1-5, with a tentative D call TRBD1 (5 bases). The ends were cut back, 4 bases at V and 2 bases at J, with 9 bases in the middle. CDR3 length: 14 residues. CDR1 and CDR2 (germline): MNHEY, SVGAGI. CDR3 coding DNA: TGTGCCAGCAGTTCAAAACAGGGCAATCAGCCCCAGCATTTT. Protein sequence: CASSSKQGNQPQHF.

The chain recombines TRBV2 with TRBJ1-1; D is unresolved. Germline CDR1 and CDR2: SNHLY and FYNNEI. The CDR3 is made up of 13 amino acids. V lost 3 bases and J 4 bases, leaving 9 bases between the germline ends. The CDR3 DNA sequence: TGTGCCAGCAGTGAGCGGGGAGGCACTGAAGCTTTCTTT. Translating gives CASSERGGTEAFF.

A single count supports this clone. The chain links TRBV11-3 to TRBJ2-2; 9 bases line up with TRBD1. Trimming took 4 bases from V and 7 from J; bases not matched to a gene: 7. The length of the CDR3 is 15 residues. CDR1 and CDR2 from the germline V gene are SGHNT and YENEEA. CDR3 region: CASSSDRGGGGELFF. The CDR3 coding sequence is TGTGCCAGCAGCTCGGACAGGGGCGGCGGCGGGGAGCTGTTTTTT.

The V and J genes are TRBV7-9 and TRBJ1-3; D is ambiguous. The CDR3 consists of 14 residues. The germline V gene encodes CDR1 SEHNR and CDR2 FQNEAQ (reference sequence). V dropped 5 bases and J dropped 2 bases, with 10 bases sitting between them. The CDR3 protein is CASSRAGAGNTIYF. The CDR3, as DNA: TGTGCCAGCAGCAGGGCCGGGGCTGGAAACACCATATATTTT.

V gene TRBV14 combines with J gene TRBJ1-6, with no clear D. Trimming took off 1 base at V and 7 bases at J, with 11 bases between the two ends. Germline loops: CDR1 SGHDN, CDR2 FVKESK. The CDR3 is made up of 15 amino acids. In nucleotides, the CDR3 is TGTGCCAGCAGCCAAGCGCGGCATTCGAATTCACCCCTCCACTTT. Its translation is CASSQARHSNSPLHF.

The rearrangement links TRBV5-1 to TRBJ2-2, with 7 bases that match TRBD1. The CDR3 sequence is 17 residues long. Germline trimming cut 2 bases from V and 2 bases from J; bases unmatched to any gene: 9. Germline values: CDR1 SGHRS, CDR2 YFSETQ. CDR3 sequence reads: CASSFPPGTDNTGELFF. CDR3 nucleotides: TGCGCCAGCAGCTTTCCTCCCGGGACAGATAACACCGGGGAGCTGTTTTTT.

The chain recombines TRBV7-8 with TRBJ2-1, with D tentatively TRBD2 (6 bases). The CDR3 covers 16 residues. Germline V gene data show CDR1 as SGHVS and CDR2 as FQNEAQ. Trimming cost V 5 bases and J 0 bases, with 14 bases left between them. The CDR3: CASSLGGSSSYNEQFF. CDR3 coding DNA: TGTGCCAGCAGCCTGGGGGGTTCTAGCTCCTACAATGAGCAGTTCTTC. The variable domain in full, with the rest retrieved from reference TRBV7-8 and TRBJ2-1, is GAGVSQSPRYKVAKRGQDVALRCDPISGHVSLFWYQQALGQGPEFLTYFQNEAQLDKSGLPSDRFFAERPEGSVSTLKIQRTQQEDSAVYLCASSLGGSSSYNEQFFGPGTRLTVL.

V usage is TRBV20-1 and J usage is TRBJ2-7, with D unclear. The CDR3 length is 11 residues. The germline V gene encodes CDR1 DFQATT and CDR2 SNEGSKA (reference sequence). Trimming removed 0 bases from V and 6 bases from J, with 6 bases in between. The CDR3 DNA is TGCAGTGCTAGAGATACGGGCGAGCAGTACTTC. As protein: CSARDTGEQYF.

The V and J genes are TRBV6-1 and TRBJ2-1; TRBD2 agrees at 10 bases. CDR3 length equals 17 residues. V lost 2 bases and J lost 0; bases outside the gene matches: 4. Per germline, CDR1 MNHNS and CDR2 SASEGT. Written as DNA, the CDR3 is TGTGCCAGCAGTGAACAAGCGGGGGGGAACTCCTACAATGAGCAGTTCTTC. It codes for CASSEQAGGNSYNEQFF.

The chain recombines TRBV2 with TRBJ2-1; D remains unclear. Deletions cut 3 bases from V and 10 bases from J, with 7 bases between. The CDR3 runs to 11 residues. The germline gives CDR1 SNHLY, CDR2 FYNNEI. CDR3 region: CASSDHREQFF. CDR3 nucleotide sequence: TGTGCCAGCAGTGATCATCGGGAGCAGTTCTTC.

The chain couples TRBV5-5 to TRBJ1-1; D is unclear. CDR1 and CDR2 (germline): SGHKS, YYEKEE (reference sequence). The CDR3 extends over 14 amino acids. Trimming stripped 4 bases from V and 3 bases from J, with 13 bases between. The CDR3 coding sequence is TGTGCCAGCAGCCTCGAAGGGAGGGACACTGAAGCTTTCTTT. It is translated as CASSLEGRDTEAFF. Full variable domain (rest looked up from reference TRBV5-5 and TRBJ1-1): DAGVTQSPTHLIKTRGQQVTLRCSPISGHKSVSWYQQVLGQGPQFIFQYYEKEERGRGNFPDRFSARQFPNYSSELNVNALLLGDSALYLCASSLEGRDTEAFFGQGTRLTVV.

The rearrangement uses TRBV15 and TRBJ2-7; 9 nucleotides line up with TRBD1. Looked up from germline, CDR1 is LNHNV and CDR2 is YYDKDF (reference sequence). V was clipped by 3 bases and J by 5 bases; unmatched bases: 8. This CDR3 has 15 amino acids. CDR3 in amino acids: CATSSPGTGKHEQYF. CDR3 sequence (DNA): TGTGCCACCAGCAGCCCCGGGACAGGGAAACACGAGCAGTACTTC.

The chain uses TRBV27 and TRBJ2-1; 7 bases map to TRBD2. Trimming cost V 3 bases and J 8 bases; bases outside gene matches: 7. The length of the CDR3 is 14 residues. Germline CDR1 and CDR2: MNHEY and SMNVEV (reference sequence). The CDR3 region is CASSFGGGPDEQFF. CDR3 DNA sequence: TGTGCCAGCAGTTTTGGCGGGGGTCCGGATGAGCAGTTCTTC.

A remark on this clone: Other DNA sequences within the sample encode an identical CDR3. V usage is TRBV9 and J usage is TRBJ1-2; D possibly corresponds to TRBD1 (6 bases). Deletions cut 4 bases from V and 2 bases from J, with 12 bases between. From germline, CDR1 is SGDLS and CDR2 YYNGEE. CDR3 length: 14 amino acids. CDR3 coding DNA: TGTGCCAGCAGCCCCCGAACAGGGAACTATGGCTACACCTTC. Protein sequence: CASSPRTGNYGYTF.

The chain is built from TRBV19 and TRBJ2-7; TRBD1 matches 10 bases. Germline CDR1 reads LNHDA; CDR2 reads SQIVND (reference sequence). The CDR3 has 16 residues. V lost 0 bases, J lost 8 bases, and 10 bases stayed unmatched. The CDR3 nucleotides read TGTGCCAGTAGTATAGAAAGAGGGACAGGGGCCTCCAAGCAGTACTTC. Translation gives CASSIERGTGASKQYF.

This chain links TRBV5-1 with TRBJ2-7, with 10 bases lining up with TRBD1. Germline-derived CDR1 and CDR2 are SGHRS and YFSETQ. Trimming cost V 4 bases and J 7 bases; bases outside gene matches: 11. The CDR3 covers 15 residues. The CDR3 region has the DNA TGCGCCAGCAGCATGACAGGGGGCGGGACGGGGGAGCAGTACTTC. Amino acid sequence: CASSMTGGGTGEQYF.

The V and J genes are TRBV10-1 and TRBJ2-4; D perhaps matches TRBD1 (7 bases). V lost 0 bases and J lost 7, with 16 bases in between. This CDR3 region has 16 residues. CDR1 is WNHNN, CDR2 SYGVQD, per germline (reference sequence). The CDR3 spells CASSESRAGGSNIQYF. The DNA of the CDR3 is TGCGCCAGCAGTGAGTCCAGGGCAGGGGGGAGCAACATTCAGTACTTC.

This chain uses TRBV9 with TRBJ2-7, with D perhaps matching TRBD2 (5 bases). Germline CDR1 reads SGDLS; CDR2 reads YYNGEE. The CDR3 loop spans 15 amino acids. V was clipped by 0 bases and J by 3 bases, with 13 bases between them. The CDR3 DNA is TGTGCCAGCAGCGTAGGGGCGGACGGAGGCTACGAGCAGTACTTC. Amino acid sequence: CASSVGADGGYEQYF.

The rearrangement joins TRBV12-5 to TRBJ1-1, with D maybe TRBD1 (5 bases). CDR1 is LGHNT and CDR2 is FRNRAP in the germline V gene. Deletions cut 3 bases from V and 6 bases from J, with 8 bases between. There are 12 residues in the CDR3. The DNA for the CDR3 is TGTGCTAGTGGTTTTGGGGCTTCTGAAGCTTTCTTT. Its translation is CASGFGASEAFF.

The CDR3 bases are TGTGCCAGCACGTCAGGGATCCACAATGAGCAGTTCTTC. Translating gives CASTSGIHNEQFF. The J gene is TRBJ2-1, the V gene TRBV2; D is perhaps TRBD1 (5 bases). The CDR3 is 13 residues long. V gave up 7 bases and J gave up 5 bases, with 12 bases separating them. The germline CDR1 and CDR2 sequences are SNHLY and FYNNEI. The full variable domain, rest sourced from reference TRBV2 and TRBJ2-1, is EPEVTQTPSHQVTQMGQEVILRCVPISNHLYFYWYRQILGQKVEFLVSFYNNEISEKSEIFDDQFSVERPDGSNFTLKIRSTKLEDSAMYFCASTSGIHNEQFFGPGTRLTVL.